This T cell receptor beta chain was recovered during a study of blood T cell repertoires in COVID-19. Overall study context: COVID-19 samples from acute and convalescent phases originated in the United States, Italy and Spain. The cDNA or gDNA used as material had been derived from T cells, B-cell-depleted T cells, or PBMCs.

Original processing notes: Amplified reference gene primers provided the basis for estimating nucleated cell counts. The data were produced by immunoSEQ multiplex PCR, yet TCRdb's version contains in-frame clones alone and is incomplete. V and J calls and clone size are those listed in that table; D and trimming were worked out from the DNA. The table includes about 150,000 clones, roughly nine tenths detected once. The sample consisted of peripheral blood. This sequence originates from a woman in her 70s with acute or convalescent COVID-19.

CDR3 sequence reads: CSASPGGRAQPQHF. The CDR3 DNA reads TGCAGTGCTAGTCCGGGAGGAAGGGCTCAGCCCCAGCATTTT. V is TRBV20-1 and J is TRBJ1-5; D gene unclear. This CDR3 has 14 residues. Trimming left V 3 bases short and J 6 bases short, with 15 bases between. The germline V gene encodes CDR1 DFQATT and CDR2 SNEGSKA (reference sequence).